The 20 T cell receptor beta chains listed next were all sequenced from one sample in a study of shared T cell receptors in the human thymus. Sequenced by immunoSEQ multiplex PCR; TCRdb stores in-frame clones only, minus some. Of roughly 700,000 clones in the sample, more than 75% were seen once. This sample was shared with a second study, whose subject was human thymus T cells.

Specimen: thymocytes. The receptors derive from a boy in the first two years of life with a congenital heart defect.

The rearrangement uses TRBV11-2 and TRBJ2-7; D might be TRBD1 (5 bases). The CDR3 sequence is 15 residues long. V was trimmed by 4 bases and J by 0 bases, leaving 13 bases between them. From germline, CDR1 is SGHAT and CDR2 FQNNGV. The CDR3 reads CASSSDIPRSYEQYF. The DNA of the CDR3 is TGTGCCAGCAGCTCGGACATACCCCGCTCCTACGAGCAGTACTTC. The full variable domain, its missing parts supplied by reference TRBV11-2 and TRBJ2-7, is EAGVAQSPRYKIIEKRQSVAFWCNPISGHATLYWYQQILGQGPKLLIQFQNNGVVDDSQLPKDRFSAERLKGVDSTLKIQPAKLEDSAVYLCASSSDIPRSYEQYFGPGTRLTVT.

The rearrangement joins TRBV11-2 to TRBJ2-7; 12 bases map to TRBD2. This CDR3 has 19 residues. Trimming took 5 bases from V and 3 from J; bases not matched to a gene: 17. Germline loops: CDR1 SGHAT, CDR2 FQNNGV. The chain's CDR3 is CASSPRTSGESNTFYEQYF. CDR3 DNA: TGTGCCAGCAGCCCAAGGACTAGCGGGGAATCAAACACCTTCTACGAGCAGTACTTC. Complete variable domain (other parts from reference TRBV11-2 and TRBJ2-7): EAGVAQSPRYKIIEKRQSVAFWCNPISGHATLYWYQQILGQGPKLLIQFQNNGVVDDSQLPKDRFSAERLKGVDSTLKIQPAKLEDSAVYLCASSPRTSGESNTFYEQYFGPGTRLTVT.

The sample holds a few counts of this clone. The V gene is TRBV29-1, the J gene TRBJ1-4; a weak D match, TRBD1 (5 bases). The CDR3 length is 15 residues. Looked up from germline, CDR1 is SQVTM and CDR2 is ANQGSEA. V was pared by 3 bases and J by 6 bases, with 17 bases between. Here the CDR3 DNA reads TGCAGCGTTGACTGGAGGGGAGGGGAGGATGAAAAACTGTTTTTT. Translated, it gives CSVDWRGGEDEKLFF.

J is TRBJ1-1 and V is TRBV7-2; D gene ambiguous. CDR3 size: 13 residues. Germline V gives CDR1 SGHTA, CDR2 FQGNSA. Trimming took 4 bases from V and 5 from J, leaving 11 bases between them. The CDR3 bases are TGTGCCAGCAGCTACCGGACGGGGACTGAAGCTTTCTTT. This encodes CASSYRTGTEAFF.

The chain is built from TRBV30 and TRBJ2-5; TRBD1 is a possible D gene (6 bases). V was clipped by 0 bases and J by 4 bases, with 9 bases between them. This CDR3 region has 13 residues. The germline V gene encodes CDR1 GTSNPN and CDR2 SVGIG (reference sequence). Here the CDR3 reads CAWSVGRGETQYF. Written as DNA, the CDR3 is TGTGCCTGGAGTGTAGGCAGGGGAGAGACCCAGTACTTC.

Remarks on this clone: Other DNA sequences in the same sample also yield this CDR3. The rearrangement uses TRBV4-3 and TRBJ1-2, with 10 bases identical to TRBD1. With 1 base clipped from V and 2 bases from J, the junction kept 1 base outside the gene matches. Germline CDR1 and CDR2: LGHNA and YSLEER. The CDR3 sequence is 15 residues long. CDR3 DNA: TGCGCCAGCAGCCAAGGGGGACAGGGGAACTATGGCTACACCTTC. Translation: CASSQGGQGNYGYTF.

This clone was picked up a small number of times. V is TRBV5-1 and J is TRBJ2-2, with D hard to call. CDR1 is SGHRS, CDR2 YFSETQ, per germline. Trimming shortened V by 4 bases and J by 6 bases, and 10 bases separated the two germline ends. The CDR3 is 13 amino acids. CDR3: CASSPPWPGELFF. CDR3 nucleotide sequence: TGCGCCAGCAGCCCGCCCTGGCCCGGGGAGCTGTTTTTT.

This sequence joins TRBV27 and TRBJ1-5; 8 bases are a match to TRBD1. The CDR3 has 17 residues. Germline-derived CDR1 and CDR2 are MNHEY and SMNVEV (reference sequence). Unmatched junction bases numbered 12, after V lost 3 bases and J lost 5 bases. CDR3 residues: CASSLGRTGKADQPQHF. DNA for the CDR3: TGTGCCAGCAGTTTGGGTAGGACAGGGAAGGCAGATCAGCCCCAGCATTTT.

The CDR3 DNA reads TGTGCCAGTAGTACCCTAGCGGGTATAACCTACGAGCAGTACTTC. Translating gives CASSTLAGITYEQYF. The V call is TRBV19, the J call TRBJ2-7, with 8 bases matching TRBD2. The CDR3 extends over 15 amino acids. The junction had 7 bases not matched to a gene; V was cut back by 4 bases and J by 2 bases. The germline V gene encodes CDR1 LNHDA and CDR2 SQIVND (reference sequence).

The chain links TRBV6-6 to TRBJ2-7; D unresolved. The CDR3 runs to 13 residues. Per the germline V gene, CDR1 is MNHNY and CDR2 is SVGAGI (reference sequence). Trimming removed 6 bases from V and 0 bases from J, with 9 bases in between. The CDR3 is CASRPTSSYEQYF. The CDR3 DNA is TGTGCCAGCAGACCGACAAGCTCCTACGAGCAGTACTTC.

The chain uses TRBV19 and TRBJ1-1, with a weak D call TRBD1 (5 bases). Trimming took off 0 bases at V and 1 base at J, with 27 bases between the two ends. CDR1 and CDR2 (germline): LNHDA, SQIVND (reference sequence). The CDR3 contains 21 residues. As DNA, the CDR3 is TGTGCCAGTAGTATAGATCCTCATAAACAAAATCCACAGGAACCGAACACTGAAGCTTTCTTT. Protein: CASSIDPHKQNPQEPNTEAFF.

The genes are TRBV20-1 and TRBJ2-5; no clear D. This CDR3 contains 11 residues. Germline CDR1 is DFQATT and CDR2 is SNEGSKA (reference sequence). Trimming stripped 8 bases from V and 5 bases from J, with 12 bases between. The CDR3 protein is CSPRLDETQYF. In DNA form, the CDR3 reads TGCAGTCCAAGACTCGACGAGACCCAGTACTTC.

This chain uses TRBV18 with TRBJ2-5, with D perhaps matching TRBD1 (6 bases). This CDR3 contains 15 residues. In germline, CDR1 is KGHSH, CDR2 LQKENI. Trimming took 6 bases from V and 1 from J, leaving 15 bases between them. The CDR3 protein is CASSSPGHLQETQYF. DNA of the CDR3: TGTGCCAGCTCGTCCCCGGGACACCTCCAAGAGACCCAGTACTTC.

The chain uses TRBV5-8 and TRBJ2-5; maybe TRBD1 (5 bases). The CDR3 loop spans 14 amino acids. Germline CDR1 is SGHTS and CDR2 is YDEGEE. Trimming pared 7 bases from V and 5 bases from J, leaving 18 bases between. Here the CDR3 reads CASRLGQGDETQYF. The CDR3 region has the DNA TGTGCCAGCCGATTGGGGCAGGGTGATGAGACCCAGTACTTC. Drawing the rest from reference TRBV5-8 and TRBJ2-5, the complete variable domain is EAGVTQSPTHLIKTRGQQATLRCSPISGHTSVYWYQQALGLGLQFLLWYDEGEERNRGNFPPRFSGRQFPNYSSELNVNALELEDSALYLCASRLGQGDETQYFGPGTRLLVL.

The V call is TRBV27, the J call TRBJ2-7, with TRBD2 identical over 13 bases. The germline CDR1 and CDR2 sequences are MNHEY and SMNVEV (reference sequence). The CDR3 extends over 15 amino acids. The J segment lost 12 bases and the V segment lost 5 bases, leaving 13 bases of the junction unmatched. The CDR3 spells CASSPPPRTSGRVYF. Written as DNA, the CDR3 is TGTGCCAGCAGTCCCCCCCCTCGGACTAGCGGGAGAGTGTACTTC.

The V call is TRBV7-9, the J call TRBJ1-2; TRBD1 agrees at 7 bases. Trimming cost V 5 bases and J 3 bases; bases outside gene matches: 6. CDR3 length: 14 residues. Germline V lookup: CDR1 SEHNR, CDR2 FQNEAQ (reference sequence). The CDR3 region has the DNA TGTGCCAGCAGCCCGGGACAGACAGACTATGGCTACACCTTC. Its protein is CASSPGQTDYGYTF.

V is TRBV6-6 and J is TRBJ2-5, with TRBD2 as a possible D gene (6 bases). CDR1 is MNHNY and CDR2 is SVGAGI in the germline V gene (reference sequence). CDR3 length: 16 amino acids. Between the trimmed V and J ends, which lost 6 bases and 3 bases, there was a span of 20 bases. The CDR3 sequence: CASRSTGGLPEETQYF. In nucleotides, the CDR3 is TGTGCCAGCAGATCAACTGGGGGACTCCCCGAAGAGACCCAGTACTTC.

The chain couples TRBV6-6 to TRBJ1-2, with 9 positions matching TRBD1. Losses at the gene ends were 4 bases for V and 8 bases for J; bases not matched to a gene: 11. The germline CDR1 and CDR2 sequences are MNHNY and SVGAGI (reference sequence). This CDR3 has 15 amino acids. This CDR3 reads CASSFRDRESKGYTF. DNA of the CDR3: TGTGCCAGCAGTTTCCGGGACAGGGAATCAAAAGGCTACACCTTC.

The chain recombines TRBV7-3 with TRBJ2-1, with TRBD2 identical over 15 bases. This CDR3 has 15 amino acids. The J segment lost 10 bases and the V segment lost 3 bases, leaving 4 bases of the junction unmatched. CDR1 and CDR2 from the germline V gene are SGHTA and FQGTGA. The CDR3, as DNA: TGTGCCAGCAGCTTTGGGACTAGCGGGAGGAACGAGCAGTTCTTC. Translation gives CASSFGTSGRNEQFF.

The chain uses TRBV23-1 and TRBJ2-2; unclear D gene. TRBV23-1 is noted as an ORF with a role that remains uncertain. Trimming left V 0 bases short and J 2 bases short, with 4 bases between. The CDR3 loop spans 14 amino acids. The CDR3 coding sequence is TGCGCCAGCAGTCAATCGGCTAACACCGGGGAGCTGTTTTTT. Translating it yields CASSQSANTGELFF.